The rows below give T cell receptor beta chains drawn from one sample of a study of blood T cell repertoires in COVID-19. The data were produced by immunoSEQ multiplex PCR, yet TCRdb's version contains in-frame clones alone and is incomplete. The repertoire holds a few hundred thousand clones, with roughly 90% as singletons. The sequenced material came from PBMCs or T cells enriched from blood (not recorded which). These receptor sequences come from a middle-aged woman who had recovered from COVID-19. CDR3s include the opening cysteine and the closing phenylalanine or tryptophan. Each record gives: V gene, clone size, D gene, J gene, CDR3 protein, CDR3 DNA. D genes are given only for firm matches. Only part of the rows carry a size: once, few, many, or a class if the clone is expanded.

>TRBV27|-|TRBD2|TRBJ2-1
CASSLTSGKGNEQFF
TGTGCCAGCAGTTTAACTAGCGGGAAAGGGAATGAGCAGTTCTTC
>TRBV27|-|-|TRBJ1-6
CASSLVAGIVNSPLHF
TGTGCCAGCAGTTTAGTGGCAGGGATAGTGAATTCACCCCTCCACTTT
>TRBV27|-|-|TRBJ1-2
CASSPTYRDTANYGYTF
TGTGCCAGCAGTCCAACTTACCGGGACACAGCTAACTATGGCTACACCTTC
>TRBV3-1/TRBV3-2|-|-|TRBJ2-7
CASSQVSPGEQYF
TGTGCCAGCAGCCAAGTGTCCCCGGGGGAGCAGTACTTC
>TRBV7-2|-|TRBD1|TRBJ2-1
CASSFLQGTEQFF
TGTGCCAGCAGCTTCCTACAGGGGACTGAGCAGTTCTTC
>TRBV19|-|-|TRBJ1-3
CASRNRDLTILNTIYF
TGTGCCAGTAGGAACCGGGATCTTACTATCTTAAACACCATATATTTT
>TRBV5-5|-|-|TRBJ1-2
CASSLGGYRGYTF
TGTGCCAGCAGCTTGGGAGGGTATCGGGGCTACACCTTC
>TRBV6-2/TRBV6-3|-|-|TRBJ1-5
CASSPNRVNQPQHF
TGTGCCAGCAGCCCTAACAGGGTCAATCAGCCCCAGCATTTT
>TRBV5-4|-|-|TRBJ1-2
CASSLVAGVYYGYTF
TGTGCCAGCAGCTTGGTGGCGGGGGTCTACTATGGCTACACCTTC
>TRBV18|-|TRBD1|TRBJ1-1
CASSPRDRGLLPDTEAFF
TGTGCCAGCTCACCGCGGGACAGGGGGCTGTTGCCGGACACTGAAGCTTTCTTT
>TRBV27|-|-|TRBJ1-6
CASSTPGENSPLHF
TGTGCCAGCAGCACCCCGGGGGAGAATTCACCCCTCCACTTT
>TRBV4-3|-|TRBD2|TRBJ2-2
CASSSLAGGPNTGELFF
TGCGCCAGCAGCTCTCTAGCGGGAGGGCCTAACACCGGGGAGCTGTTTTTT
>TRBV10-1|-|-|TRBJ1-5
CASSEAGHQPQHF
TGCGCCAGCAGTGAGGCAGGGCATCAGCCCCAGCATTTT
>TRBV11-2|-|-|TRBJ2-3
CASSLMPGSSTDTQYF
TGTGCCAGCAGCTTGATGCCAGGCTCTAGCACAGATACGCAGTATTTT
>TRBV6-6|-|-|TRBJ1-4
CASSQGRGNEKLFF
TGTGCCAGCAGTCAGGGGAGGGGGAATGAAAAACTGTTTTTT
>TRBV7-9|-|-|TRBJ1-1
CASSPRAVNTEAFF
TGTGCCAGCAGCCCCCGCGCCGTGAACACTGAAGCTTTCTTT
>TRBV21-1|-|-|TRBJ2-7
CASKPEYPTQLRGNYEQYF
TGTGCCAGCAAACCCGAATATCCTACTCAGCTCAGGGGGAACTACGAGCAGTACTTC
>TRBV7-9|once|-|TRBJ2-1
CASSLWGRPYNEQFF
TGTGCCAGCAGCTTATGGGGGAGGCCCTACAATGAGCAGTTCTTC
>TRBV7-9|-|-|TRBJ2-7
CASSPQDSYEQYF
TGTGCCAGCAGCCCTCAAGATAGTTACGAGCAGTACTTC
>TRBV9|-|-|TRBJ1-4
CASSVMASNEKLFF
TGTGCCAGCAGCGTAATGGCCTCTAATGAAAAACTGTTTTTT
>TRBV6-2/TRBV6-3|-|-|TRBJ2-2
CASSYPRIAGELFF
TGTGCCAGCAGTTACCCCAGAATCGCCGGGGAGCTGTTTTTT
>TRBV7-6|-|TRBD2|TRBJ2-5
CASSHPSGQGESGRNQETQYF
TGTGCCAGCAGTCACCCCTCTGGGCAGGGGGAAAGCGGGAGGAACCAAGAGACCCAGTACTTC
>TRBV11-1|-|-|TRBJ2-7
CASSPGTLSSYEQYF
TGTGCCAGCAGCCCCGGGACACTGAGCTCCTACGAGCAGTACTTC
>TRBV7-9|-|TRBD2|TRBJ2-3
CASSRSPETSGYAYTQYF
TGTGCCAGCAGTCGCTCTCCTGAGACTAGCGGGTATGCGTATACGCAGTATTTT
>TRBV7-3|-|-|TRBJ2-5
CASSLSGGRETQYF
TGTGCCAGCAGCTTAAGTGGTGGGAGGGAGACCCAGTACTTC
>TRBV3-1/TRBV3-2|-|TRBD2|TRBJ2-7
CASSQAGAGGLGEQYF
TGTGCCAGCAGCCAAGCGGGGGCGGGAGGGTTAGGAGAGCAGTACTTC
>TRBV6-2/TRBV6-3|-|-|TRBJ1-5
CASSYFHTGQPQHF
TGTGCCAGCAGTTACTTCCATACGGGTCAGCCCCAGCATTTT
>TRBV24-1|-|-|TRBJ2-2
CATSAQDTLLNTGELFF
TGTGCCACCAGTGCTCAGGACACCCTATTGAACACCGGGGAGCTGTTTTTT
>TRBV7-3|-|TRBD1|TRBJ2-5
CASSQGGDSWETQYF
TGTGCCAGCAGCCAAGGGGGCGATAGTTGGGAGACCCAGTACTTC
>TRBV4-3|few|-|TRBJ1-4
CASSQAAGNEKLFF
TGCGCCAGCAGCCAAGCGGCGGGTAATGAAAAACTGTTTTTT
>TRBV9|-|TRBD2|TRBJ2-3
CASSHSLAGEFTDTQYF
TGTGCCAGCAGCCACTCACTAGCGGGGGAGTTCACAGATACGCAGTATTTT
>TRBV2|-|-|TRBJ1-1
CASRNRAGNTEAFF
TGTGCCAGCAGAAACAGGGCTGGGAACACTGAAGCTTTCTTT
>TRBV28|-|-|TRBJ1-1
CASSRELGRGGTEAFF
TGTGCCAGCAGCCGGGAGTTGGGTCGGGGGGGCACTGAAGCTTTCTTT
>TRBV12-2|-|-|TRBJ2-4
CASRPRVPRGTKNIQYF
TGTGCAAGTCGCCCCCGCGTCCCCCGAGGGACCAAAAACATTCAGTACTTC
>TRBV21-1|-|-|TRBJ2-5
CASRPGTSGRGLETQYF
TGTGCCAGCAGACCAGGGACTAGCGGGAGGGGGTTGGAGACCCAGTACTTC
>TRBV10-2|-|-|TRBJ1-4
CASTPGGRREKLFF
TGCGCCAGCACCCCCGGGGGGCGTCGGGAAAAACTGTTTTTT
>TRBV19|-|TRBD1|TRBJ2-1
CASSIGTGGRQFF
TGTGCCAGTAGTATAGGGACAGGGGGCCGACAGTTCTTC
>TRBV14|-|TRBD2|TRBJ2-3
CASSPSAGGNTQYF
TGTGCCAGCAGCCCCTCGGCGGGGGGAAATACGCAGTATTTT
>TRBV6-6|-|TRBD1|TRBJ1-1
CASSYPDRGTTEAFF
TGTGCCAGCAGTTACCCGGACAGGGGCACCACTGAAGCTTTCTTT
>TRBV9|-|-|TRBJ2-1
CASSTDSKGQFF
TGTGCCAGCAGCACCGACAGTAAAGGTCAGTTCTTC
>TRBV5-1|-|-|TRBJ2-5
CASSLGQLQETQYF
TGCGCCAGCAGCTTGGGACAGCTACAAGAGACCCAGTACTTC
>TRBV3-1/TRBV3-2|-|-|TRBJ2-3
CASSLGTSTDTQYF
TGTGCCAGCAGCCTAGGGACTAGCACAGATACGCAGTATTTT
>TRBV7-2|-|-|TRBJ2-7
CASSLTTDYYEQYF
TGTGCCAGCAGCTTAACGACAGATTACTACGAGCAGTACTTC
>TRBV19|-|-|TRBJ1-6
CASSPTSSPLHF
TGTGCCAGTAGCCCAACAAGTTCACCCCTCCACTTT
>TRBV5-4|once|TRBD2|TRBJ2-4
CASSLPGTSKNIQYF
TGTGCCAGCAGCTTGCCCGGGACTAGTAAAAACATTCAGTACTTC
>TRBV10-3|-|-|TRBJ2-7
CATIALADSYEQYF
TGTGCCACCATCGCCCTAGCTGACTCCTACGAGCAGTACTTC